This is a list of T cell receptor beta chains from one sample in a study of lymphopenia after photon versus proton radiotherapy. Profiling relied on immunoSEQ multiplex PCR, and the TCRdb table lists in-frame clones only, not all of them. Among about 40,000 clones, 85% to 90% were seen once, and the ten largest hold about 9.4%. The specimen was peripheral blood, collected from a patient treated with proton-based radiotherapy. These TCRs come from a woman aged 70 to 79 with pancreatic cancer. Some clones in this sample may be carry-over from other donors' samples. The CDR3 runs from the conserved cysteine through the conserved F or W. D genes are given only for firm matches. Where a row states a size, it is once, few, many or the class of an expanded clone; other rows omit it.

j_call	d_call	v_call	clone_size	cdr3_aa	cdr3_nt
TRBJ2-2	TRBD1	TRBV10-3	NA	CAMGTDPTGELFF	TGTGCCATGGGGACAGACCCGACCGGGGAGCTGTTTTTT
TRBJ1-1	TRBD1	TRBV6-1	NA	CASSVPGQGMMNTEAFF	TGTGCCAGCAGTGTCCCGGGACAGGGAATGATGAACACTGAAGCTTTCTTT
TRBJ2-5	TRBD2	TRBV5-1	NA	CASSLLGRAGETQYF	TGCGCCAGCAGCTTGCTCGGGAGGGCTGGAGAGACCCAGTACTTC
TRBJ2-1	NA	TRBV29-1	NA	CSVGRAGAGEQFF	TGCAGCGTTGGTCGTGCAGGGGCAGGGGAGCAGTTCTTC
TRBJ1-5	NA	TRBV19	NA	CASSISQERQPQHF	TGTGCCAGTAGTATATCCCAAGAACGTCAGCCCCAGCATTTT
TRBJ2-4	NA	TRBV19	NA	CASSRPTESKNIQYF	TGTGCCAGTAGTAGACCGACAGAGTCCAAAAACATTCAGTACTTC
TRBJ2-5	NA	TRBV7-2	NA	CASSLAGGETQYF	TGTGCCAGCAGCTTGGCAGGAGGAGAGACCCAGTACTTC
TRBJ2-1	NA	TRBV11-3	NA	CASSLEGSGLREQFF	TGTGCCAGCAGCTTAGAGGGAAGCGGGTTGAGAGAGCAGTTCTTC
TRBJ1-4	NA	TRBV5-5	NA	CASSLRDGNEKLFF	TGTGCCAGCAGCTTACGGGACGGCAATGAAAAACTGTTTTTT
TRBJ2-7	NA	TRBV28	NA	CASSTGGVSEQYF	TGTGCCAGCAGCACCGGCGGGGTTTCCGAGCAGTACTTC
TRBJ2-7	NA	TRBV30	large	CAWSVTVDYEQYF	TGTGCCTGGAGTGTAACGGTTGACTACGAGCAGTACTTC
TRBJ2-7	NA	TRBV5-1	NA	CASSLAPVGGEQYF	TGCGCCAGCAGCTTGGCTCCAGTCGGCGGCGAGCAGTACTTC
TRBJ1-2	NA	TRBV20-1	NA	CSASPSYGYTF	TGCAGTGCTAGCCCCTCGTATGGCTACACCTTC
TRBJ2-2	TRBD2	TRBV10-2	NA	CASSGAGATNTGELFF	TGCGCCAGCAGTGGAGCGGGAGCCACGAACACCGGGGAGCTGTTTTTT
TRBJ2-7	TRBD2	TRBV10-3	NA	CAISDLTSPPYEQYF	TGTGCCATCAGTGATCTGACTAGCCCCCCCTACGAGCAGTACTTC
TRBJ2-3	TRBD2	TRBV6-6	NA	CASGTTGSGRRDTQYF	TGTGCCAGCGGGACGACGGGTAGCGGGAGGAGAGATACGCAGTATTTT
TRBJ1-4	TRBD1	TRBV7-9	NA	CASSLNPTGNNEKLFF	TGTGCCAGCAGCTTAAACCCGACAGGGAATAATGAAAAACTGTTTTTT
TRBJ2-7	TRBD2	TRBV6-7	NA	CASSLVRRVGTLIAGGPVLSEQYF	TGTGCCAGCAGTTTGGTCAGGAGGGTAGGGACTCTGATAGCGGGAGGGCCTGTTCTTTCCGAGCAGTACTTC
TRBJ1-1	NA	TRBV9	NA	CASSALYMTAVNTEAFF	TGTGCCAGCAGCGCCCTTTATATGACCGCGGTGAACACTGAAGCTTTCTTT
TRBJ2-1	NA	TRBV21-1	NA	CASSNVGQGADNEQFF	NA
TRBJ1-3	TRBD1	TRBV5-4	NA	CASWQKNRGPGNTIYF	TGTGCCAGCTGGCAAAAAAACAGGGGGCCTGGAAACACCATATATTTT
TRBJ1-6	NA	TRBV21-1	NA	CASSASGYSPLHF	TGTGCCAGCAGCGCCTCAGGATATTCACCCCTCCACTTT
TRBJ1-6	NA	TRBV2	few	CASSGIAGTGNSPLHF	TGTGCCAGCAGTGGGATTGCCGGGACCGGCAATTCACCCCTCCACTTT
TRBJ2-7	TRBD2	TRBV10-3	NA	CAISRGTMSSYEQYF	TGTGCCATCAGTCGCGGGACTATGAGCTCCTACGAGCAGTACTTC
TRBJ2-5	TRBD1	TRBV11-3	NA	CASSLYRGDETQYF	TGTGCCAGCAGCCTCTACAGGGGTGATGAGACCCAGTACTTC
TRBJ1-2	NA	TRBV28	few	CASSPPGYYGYTF	TGTGCCAGCAGTCCCCCAGGGTACTATGGCTACACCTTC
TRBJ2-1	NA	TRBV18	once	CASSLGSAYNEQFF	TGTGCCAGCTCACTCGGGTCCGCCTACAATGAGCAGTTCTTC
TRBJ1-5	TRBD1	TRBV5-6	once	CASSSSYRGWDQPQHF	TGTGCCAGCAGCTCATCGTACAGGGGCTGGGATCAGCCCCAGCATTTT
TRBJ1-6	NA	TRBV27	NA	CASSIIGGPGDSPLHF	TGTGCCAGCAGTATTATTGGGGGCCCCGGTGATTCACCCCTCCACTTT
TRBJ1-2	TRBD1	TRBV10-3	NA	CAISEGTGENYGYTF	TGTGCCATCAGTGAGGGGACAGGGGAAAACTATGGCTACACCTTC
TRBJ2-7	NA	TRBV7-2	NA	CASSLDLYEQYF	TGTGCCAGCAGCTTAGATCTCTACGAGCAGTACTTC
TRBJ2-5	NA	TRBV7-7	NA	CASSRQGEETQYF	TGTGCTAGCAGTCGTCAGGGAGAAGAGACCCAGTACTTC
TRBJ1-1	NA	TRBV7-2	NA	CASSLGQGTEAFF	TGTGCCAGCAGCTTAGGTCAGGGCACTGAAGCTTTCTTT
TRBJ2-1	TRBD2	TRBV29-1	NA	CSVEELAGSSSYNEQFF	TGCAGCGTTGAAGAACTAGCGGGATCGAGCTCCTACAATGAGCAGTTCTTC
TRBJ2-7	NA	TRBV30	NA	CAWSQDSEQYF	TGTGCCTGGAGCCAAGACTCCGAGCAGTACTTC
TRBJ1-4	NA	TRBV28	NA	CASINRGKEEKLFF	TGTGCCAGCATAAACCGGGGGAAGGAGGAAAAACTGTTTTTT